The sequence of this T cell receptor beta chain was determined in a study of technical replicates of blood from several donors. With V trimmed by 5 bases and J by 6 bases, 6 bases remained unmatched. Per germline, CDR1 SEHNR and CDR2 FQNEAQ (reference sequence). The length of the CDR3 is 15 residues. This clone was counted once. Data came from immunoSEQ multiplex PCR; TCRdb stores just in-frame clones and leaves some out. The sample consists of tens of thousands of clones, 95% to 97% of them appearing once. The receptor was isolated from a human donor in good health. Sequenced: T cells isolated from PBMCs. The chain employs TRBV7-9 and TRBJ2-2, with TRBD1 matching over 10 bases. CDR3 DNA sequence: TGTGCCAGCAGCGTCGGGACAGGGGTGGCCGGGGAGCTGTTTTTT. It is translated as CASSVGTGVAGELFF.